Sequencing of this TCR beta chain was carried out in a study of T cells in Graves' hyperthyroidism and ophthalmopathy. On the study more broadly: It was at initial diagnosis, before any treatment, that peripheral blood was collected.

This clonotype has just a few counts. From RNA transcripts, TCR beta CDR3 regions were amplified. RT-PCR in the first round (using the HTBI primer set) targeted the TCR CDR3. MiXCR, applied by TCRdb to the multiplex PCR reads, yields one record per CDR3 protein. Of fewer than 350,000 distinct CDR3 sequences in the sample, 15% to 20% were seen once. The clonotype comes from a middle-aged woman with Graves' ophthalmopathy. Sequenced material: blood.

The CDR3 protein is CAWSPGLANTGELFF. CDR3 coding DNA: TGTGCCTGGAGCCCGGGGTTAGCGAACACCGGGGAGCTGTTTTTT. The rearrangement links TRBV30 to TRBJ2-2; the D gene is possibly TRBD2 (5 bases). The CDR3 spans 15 residues. V was shortened by 3 bases and J by 0 bases, with 11 bases between the two germline ends. The V gene's germline CDR1 is GTSNPN and CDR2 SVGIG (reference sequence). The whole variable domain, filled in from reference TRBV30 and TRBJ2-2, reads SQTIHQWPATLVQPVGSPLSLECTVEGTSNPNLYWYRQAAGRGLQLLFYSVGIGQISSEVPQNLSASRPQDRQFILSSKKLLLSDSGFYLCAWSPGLANTGELFFGEGSRLTVL.